This TCR beta chain was obtained from a study of patients and donors after allogeneic stem cell transplantation. TCRdb re-called the RT-PCR reads with MiXCR, one entry per CDR3 protein. The sample contains approximately 200,000 distinct CDR3 sequences, about 38% of which appear only once. Germline CDR1 MNHEY, CDR2 SMNVEV (reference sequence). V was shortened by 3 bases and J by 7 bases, with 13 bases between the two germline ends. The CDR3 is made up of 14 amino acids. This clonotype originated in a human donor who was either an allogeneic HSCT recipient or a stem cell or donor lymphocyte infusion donor (not recorded which). It is not recorded whose cells these are; they may come from a transplant donor. The source material was blood, either unsorted or a sorted T cell fraction (not recorded which). This rearrangement joins TRBV27 to TRBJ1-5, with D possibly TRBD1 on 6 matching bases. The CDR3 nucleotides read TGTGCCAGCAGTTTCTCGGGGGCCCAACAGCCCCAGCATTTT. Encoded protein: CASSFSGAQQPQHF.